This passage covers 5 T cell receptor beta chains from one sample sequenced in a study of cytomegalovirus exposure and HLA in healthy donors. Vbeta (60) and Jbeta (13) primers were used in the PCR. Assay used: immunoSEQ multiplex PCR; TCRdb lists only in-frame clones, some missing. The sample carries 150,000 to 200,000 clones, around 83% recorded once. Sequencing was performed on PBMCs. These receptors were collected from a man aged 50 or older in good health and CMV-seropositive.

The CDR3 nucleotides are TGTGCCAGCAGCGTAGAGACTAGCGGGGGCCCCTACAATGAGCAGTTCTTC. Its translation: CASSVETSGGPYNEQFF. The chain combines TRBV9 with TRBJ2-1; 12 bases line up with TRBD2. This CDR3 comprises 17 residues. Germline loops: CDR1 SGDLS, CDR2 YYNGEE. Trimming took 0 bases from V and 2 from J; bases not matched to a gene: 3.

The CDR3 DNA reads as TGTGCCAGCTCACCATGGAGGGAGGGGAGCACTGAAGCTTTCTTT. It specifies CASSPWREGSTEAFF. V is TRBV18 and J is TRBJ1-1; maybe TRBD1 (5 bases). V was shortened by 2 bases and J by 4 bases, with 14 bases between the two germline ends. In germline, CDR1 is KGHSH, CDR2 LQKENI. This CDR3 has 15 amino acids.

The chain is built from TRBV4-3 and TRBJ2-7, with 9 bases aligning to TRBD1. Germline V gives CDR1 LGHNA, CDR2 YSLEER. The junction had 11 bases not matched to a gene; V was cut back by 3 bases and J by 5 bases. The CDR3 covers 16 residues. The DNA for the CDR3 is TGCGCCAGCAGCCATTTTTCCGGGACAGGGATGAACGAGCAGTACTTC. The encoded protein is CASSHFSGTGMNEQYF.

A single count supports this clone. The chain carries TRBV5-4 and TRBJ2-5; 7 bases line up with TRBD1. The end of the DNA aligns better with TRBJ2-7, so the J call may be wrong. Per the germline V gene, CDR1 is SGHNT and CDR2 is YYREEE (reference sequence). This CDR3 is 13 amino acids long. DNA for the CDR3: TGTGCCAGCAGCTTGCGACAGGGTTACGAGCAGTACTTC. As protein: CASSLRQGYEQYF.

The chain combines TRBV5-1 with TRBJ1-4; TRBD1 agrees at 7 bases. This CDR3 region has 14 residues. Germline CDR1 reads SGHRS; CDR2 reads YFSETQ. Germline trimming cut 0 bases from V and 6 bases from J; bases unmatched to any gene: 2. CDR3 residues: CASSLATGDEKLFF. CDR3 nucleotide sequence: TGCGCCAGCAGCTTGGCTACAGGGGATGAAAAACTGTTTTTT. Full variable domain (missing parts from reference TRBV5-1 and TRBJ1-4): KAGVTQTPRYLIKTRGQQVTLSCSPISGHRSVSWYQQTPGQGLQFLFEYFSETQRNKGNFPGRFSGRQFSNSRSEMNVSTLELGDSALYLCASSLATGDEKLFFGSGTQLSVL.